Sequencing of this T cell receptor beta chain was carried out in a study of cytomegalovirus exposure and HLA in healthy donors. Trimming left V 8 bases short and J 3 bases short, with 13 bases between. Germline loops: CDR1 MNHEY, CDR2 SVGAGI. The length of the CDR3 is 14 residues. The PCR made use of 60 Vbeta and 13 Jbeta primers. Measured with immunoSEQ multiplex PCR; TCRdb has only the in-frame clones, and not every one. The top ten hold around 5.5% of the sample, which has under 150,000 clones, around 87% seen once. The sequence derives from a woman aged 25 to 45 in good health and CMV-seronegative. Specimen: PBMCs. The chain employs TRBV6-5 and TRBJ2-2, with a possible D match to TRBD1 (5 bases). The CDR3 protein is CASLGQEHTGELFF. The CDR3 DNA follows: TGTGCCAGCTTGGGGCAGGAGCACACCGGGGAGCTGTTTTTT.